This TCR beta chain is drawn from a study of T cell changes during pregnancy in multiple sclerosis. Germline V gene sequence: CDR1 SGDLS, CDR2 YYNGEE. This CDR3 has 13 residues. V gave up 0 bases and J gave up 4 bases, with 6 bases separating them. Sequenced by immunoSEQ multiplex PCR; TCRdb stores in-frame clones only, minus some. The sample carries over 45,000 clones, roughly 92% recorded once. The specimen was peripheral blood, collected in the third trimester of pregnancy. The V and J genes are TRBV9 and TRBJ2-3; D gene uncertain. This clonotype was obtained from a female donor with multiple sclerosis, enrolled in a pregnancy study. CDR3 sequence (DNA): TGTGCCAGCAGCGTAGATGGGCCAGATACGCAGTATTTT. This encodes CASSVDGPDTQYF. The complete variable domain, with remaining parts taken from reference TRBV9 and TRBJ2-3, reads DSGVTQTPKHLITATGQRVTLRCSPRSGDLSVYWYQQSLDQGLQFLIQYYNGEERAKGNILERFSAQQFPDLHSELNLSSLELGDSALYFCASSVDGPDTQYFGPGTRLTVL.